One T cell receptor (beta chain) is described in this entry. The antigen is undetermined. This specimen belongs to a study of blood T cells in healthy people across ages. General study findings and limits: Shifts in expanded clonotypes may have been confounded by donor CMV status, which was unknown. Naive T cell percentage and TCR beta diversity correlated strongly. Older age coincided with a roughly linear decline in TCR beta diversity per million T cells.

Primed by a sample-barcoded 5' primer and a J-beta primer mix, a second PCR proceeded for about 6 to 11 cycles. One entry per CDR3 protein results from TCRdb running MiXCR on the 5' RACE reads. The sample carries 1.5 million to 2 million distinct CDR3 sequences, under 30% recorded once. Germline V gene lookup returns CDR1 SGHNT and CDR2 YYREEE (reference sequence). The junction had 12 bases not matched to a gene; V was cut back by 4 bases and J by 11 bases. The CDR3 sequence is 14 residues long. V gene TRBV5-4 combines with J gene TRBJ2-5; 9 bases line up with TRBD1. The origin of this receptor is a woman aged 30 to 39 in good health. The sample comprised blood. CDR3 nucleotides: TGTGCCAGCAGCCCTTTCGGACAGGGGAATGAGCAGTACTTC. Its translation: CASSPFGQGNEQYF.